Each of the 20 T cell receptor beta chains below was sequenced from the same sample in a study of blood T cell repertoires in COVID-19. Using immunoSEQ multiplex PCR, the repertoire was profiled, and TCRdb retains in-frame clones only, with some absent. This repertoire shows 85,000 to 100,000 clones, 85% to 90% found once; its top ten account for about 1.9%. Sequences were obtained from peripheral blood. The receptors derive from a man aged 50 to 60 with COVID-19, enrolled during active disease.

The rearrangement links TRBV19 to TRBJ1-5, with D perhaps matching TRBD1 (6 bases). CDR3 length: 16 amino acids. The V gene lost 3 bases and the J gene lost 0 bases, with 12 bases spanning the gap. Germline CDR1 is LNHDA and CDR2 is SQIVND (reference sequence). The CDR3 region is CASSIVGTNSNQPQHF. The CDR3 nucleotides read TGTGCCAGTAGTATCGTTGGGACAAATAGCAATCAGCCCCAGCATTTT.

The rearrangement uses TRBV6-6 and TRBJ1-2; possibly TRBD1 for D (6 bases). This CDR3 region has 15 residues. The germline V gene has CDR1 MNHNY and CDR2 SVGAGI (reference sequence). V was cut by 0 bases and J by 7 bases, with 15 bases left in between. The CDR3 DNA reads as TGTGCCAGCAGTTACTCGAGCGGGGGGCTGGCTGGCTACACCTTC. It encodes CASSYSSGGLAGYTF.

The V gene is TRBV9, the J gene TRBJ1-6; perhaps TRBD1 as D (6 bases). Germline assignment: CDR1 SGDLS and CDR2 YYNGEE. The CDR3 runs 18 residues. V lost 2 bases, J lost 1 base, and 16 bases lay in between. This CDR3 reads CASSVGKAGESYNSPLHF. DNA for the CDR3: TGTGCCAGCAGCGTGGGGAAGGCAGGGGAATCCTATAATTCACCCCTCCACTTT.

Only one count was recorded for this clone. The chain links TRBV27 to TRBJ2-7; 9 bases are a match to TRBD2. Germline V gene data show CDR1 as MNHEY and CDR2 as SMNVEV (reference sequence). Trimming removed 2 bases from V and 6 bases from J; junction bases left unmatched: 8. The CDR3 contains 15 residues. The CDR3, as DNA: TGTGCCAGCAGTTTAGCGGGGGGGAGTAGACTCGAGCAGTACTTC. This codes for CASSLAGGSRLEQYF.

In its sample, this clone was seen once. V gene TRBV19 combines with J gene TRBJ2-1; TRBD2 agrees at 12 bases. This CDR3 has 15 residues. The germline V gene has CDR1 LNHDA and CDR2 SQIVND (reference sequence). Losses at the gene ends were 5 bases for V and 9 bases for J; bases not matched to a gene: 8. CDR3 in amino acids: CASSQTSGGSGEQFF. DNA for the CDR3: TGTGCCAGTAGTCAGACTAGCGGGGGATCGGGTGAGCAGTTCTTC.

This clone has a count of ten or more. The chain links TRBV28 to TRBJ1-2; D remains unclear. Germline-derived CDR1 and CDR2 are MDHEN and SYDVKM. The CDR3 contains 15 residues. V was shortened by 2 bases and J by 4 bases, with 14 bases between the two germline ends. CDR3 DNA: TGTGCCAGCAGTTTAATACAGTACATTAGCTATGGCTACACCTTC. Translated: CASSLIQYISYGYTF.

This clone came up once. This rearrangement joins TRBV5-1 to TRBJ2-7, with 16 bases that match TRBD2. CDR1 is SGHRS and CDR2 is YFSETQ in the germline V gene. The CDR3 has 22 residues. The trim removed 1 base at V and 0 bases at J, leaving 16 bases unmatched. The CDR3 coding sequence is TGCGCCAGCAGCTTGTGGAGGTCGGTAGGGACTAGCGGGGGGGCCAGCTCCTACGAGCAGTACTTC. Protein: CASSLWRSVGTSGGASSYEQYF.

The CDR3 region has the DNA TGTGCCAGCCAGGACAGGGGGATTTGGGGCCAAAACATTCAGTACTTC. This translates into CASQDRGIWGQNIQYF. The chain recombines TRBV27 with TRBJ2-4; the match to TRBD1 covers 10 bases. Germline-derived CDR1 and CDR2 are MNHEY and SMNVEV (reference sequence). The CDR3 spans 16 residues. V was pared by 8 bases and J by 5 bases, with 12 bases of the junction left unmatched.

The V and J genes are TRBV11-1 and TRBJ1-1, with TRBD1 matching over 8 bases. CDR1 and CDR2 from the germline V gene are SGHAT and FQDESV (reference sequence). The CDR3 runs to 15 residues. V lost 3 bases to trimming and J lost 4 bases; unmatched junction nucleotides: 7. The CDR3 bases are TGTGCCAGCAGCTTCCAGGGACAGGCGGGCACTGAAGCTTTCTTT. This codes for CASSFQGQAGTEAFF.

The chain couples TRBV14 to TRBJ1-6, with D possibly TRBD1 on 5 matching bases. The CDR3 extends over 15 amino acids. Trimming removed 4 bases from V and 7 bases from J, with 14 bases in between. The V gene's germline CDR1 is SGHDN and CDR2 FVKESK. The CDR3, as DNA: TGTGCCAGCAGCCTAGTGGGACTTGTAAATTCACCCCTCCACTTT. Its translation: CASSLVGLVNSPLHF.

This clone is a singleton in its sample. This chain connects TRBV6-5 to TRBJ1-1; 10 nucleotides line up with TRBD1. The junction had 4 bases not matched to a gene; V was cut back by 1 base and J by 2 bases. In germline, CDR1 is MNHEY, CDR2 SVGAGI. This CDR3 has 16 residues. CDR3 coding DNA: TGTGCCAGCAGTTACTGGACAGGGGGGCACAACACTGAAGCTTTCTTT. It yields the protein CASSYWTGGHNTEAFF.

The rearrangement joins TRBV7-6 to TRBJ2-7, with a possible D match to TRBD1 (6 bases). Germline V gene sequence: CDR1 SGHVS, CDR2 FNYEAQ. The CDR3 is 16 amino acids. Trimming pared 6 bases from V and 1 base from J, leaving 19 bases between. This CDR3 reads CASSGSRTVLSYEQYF. CDR3 DNA sequence: TGTGCCAGCAGTGGGTCTAGGACAGTCTTATCCTACGAGCAGTACTTC.

The V and J genes are TRBV3-1 (or the pseudogene TRBV3-2) and TRBJ1-1; D is unclear. With 4 bases removed from V and 0 bases from J, the gap between germline ends came to 12 bases. The CDR3 has 15 residues. Germline CDR1 reads LGHDT; CDR2 reads YNNKEL (reference sequence). The CDR3 sequence is CASSPSGRVNTEAFF. The CDR3 DNA follows: TGTGCCAGCAGCCCATCCGGGAGGGTGAACACTGAAGCTTTCTTT.

V is TRBV9 and J is TRBJ1-6; maybe TRBD1 (6 bases). Germline CDR1 reads SGDLS; CDR2 reads YYNGEE. This CDR3 has 15 residues. Trimming took 0 bases from V and 7 from J, leaving 11 bases between them. The CDR3 sequence: CASSVENRVNSPLHF. CDR3 sequence (DNA): TGTGCCAGCAGCGTAGAGAACAGGGTAAATTCACCCCTCCACTTT.

J is TRBJ1-1 and V is TRBV27; D gene uncertain. Looked up from germline, CDR1 is MNHEY and CDR2 is SMNVEV (reference sequence). The CDR3 runs 12 residues. V lost 6 bases, J lost 2 bases, and 7 bases lay in between. CDR3 region: CASRTTNTEAFF. The CDR3 nucleotides are TGTGCCAGCAGGACGACAAACACTGAAGCTTTCTTT.

This clone has a single count. The V call is TRBV5-1, the J call TRBJ1-1, with unresolved D. Germline V gene data show CDR1 as SGHRS and CDR2 as YFSETQ. The V and J ends lost 2 bases and 5 bases respectively, with 10 bases between them. The CDR3 is 13 residues long. For the CDR3, the DNA is TGCGCCAGCAGCTTCTCAGTCGGGACTGAAGCTTTCTTT. Its translation is CASSFSVGTEAFF.

This rearrangement joins TRBV15 to TRBJ1-5; D uncertain. CDR1 and CDR2 from the germline V gene are LNHNV and YYDKDF (reference sequence). Trimming took 5 bases from V and 6 from J, leaving 17 bases between them. CDR3 length equals 15 residues. In DNA, the CDR3 is TGTGCCACCAGCCCCCAACAGTTTGGAGGTCAGCCCCAGCATTTT. Translating it yields CATSPQQFGGQPQHF.

This chain connects TRBV28 to TRBJ2-7, with D possibly TRBD1 on 5 matching bases. The CDR3 has 15 residues. Germline lookup yields CDR1 MDHEN and CDR2 SYDVKM. The V gene lost 8 bases and the J gene lost 9 bases, with 26 bases spanning the gap. DNA for the CDR3: TGTGCCAGCCGTCTTACAGGCAAGTTGATTGGCGGGCAGTACTTC. This sequence encodes CASRLTGKLIGGQYF.

The chain is built from TRBV28 and TRBJ1-2; 8 nucleotides agree with TRBD1. Germline CDR1 and CDR2: MDHEN and SYDVKM. The CDR3 runs 14 residues. The V and J ends lost 4 bases and 5 bases, in that order; junction bases with no gene match: 6. Here the CDR3 reads CASSSPGQAYGYTF. The CDR3, as DNA: TGTGCCAGCAGTTCCCCGGGACAGGCATATGGCTACACCTTC.

The chain uses TRBV28 and TRBJ1-4; 7 nucleotides align to TRBD1. Germline V lookup: CDR1 MDHEN, CDR2 SYDVKM. The CDR3 has 16 amino acids. Unmatched junction bases numbered 7, after V lost 3 bases and J lost 3 bases. The CDR3 DNA is TGTGCCAGCAGTTTGGGGTCGACAGGGCCTAATGAAAAACTGTTTTTT. This encodes CASSLGSTGPNEKLFF.